This T cell receptor beta chain stems from a study of control samples from healthy donors and cancer patients. Profiled with immunoSEQ multiplex PCR; TCRdb holds only in-frame clones, not every one. The table includes more than 150,000 clones, over 85% detected once. This CDR3 is 12 amino acids long. Trimming removed 0 bases at V and 9 bases at J, with 8 bases between. Germline CDR1 is LGHDT and CDR2 is YNNKEL (reference sequence). This clonotype was obtained from a man between 18 and 29 years old in good health. The chain has TRBV3-1 (or the pseudogene TRBV3-2) and TRBJ1-1; D gene ambiguous. The sequencing sample was made of blood. The CDR3 DNA follows: TGTGCCAGCAGCCAAGAAAAGTATCAAGCTTTCTTT. It yields the protein CASSQEKYQAFF.